The following is a TCR beta chain sequence with its context. This clone was detected a few times. There is no known antigen for this receptor. Per-base quality was not reported, and no clone a single base away is much larger than it. The cohort was made up of several hundred healthy bone marrow donors. Cohort members were all nominally healthy when sampled, although unrecorded immune exposures were likely present. The donor tested CMV seronegative, placing the donor among the 350 or so seronegative members of the cohort. A peripheral blood sample was collected from each donor, and TCR beta sequencing was performed on peripheral blood mononuclear cells. The Qiagen DNeasy Blood Extraction Kit was used to extract genomic DNA from the blood cell samples. These data come from a study of cytomegalovirus exposure and HLA in healthy donors (dated 2017 in TCRdb). Broadly, across the study: According to an earlier analysis of a few hundred of the donors, roughly 180 million T cells yielded roughly 100 million unique TCR beta sequences and 276 Gb of sequence data. An early release that covered more than 550 HLA-typed donors contained 300 to 350 gigabases of sequencing data and 75 million to 100 million unique TCR sequences. Of the 350 to 400 genotyped donors, around 81% fell in the genetic ancestry cluster associated with self-reported Caucasian donors. The aim of the study was to test whether cataloging public T cell receptors could identify signatures of past pathogen exposure. Using immunosequencing, the study profiled T cell repertoires from 550 to 750 subjects and related those repertoires to cytomegalovirus serostatus. A separate validation cohort of approximately 130 different subjects was used in addition to the roughly 720-subject first cohort. The study combined high-throughput TCR immunosequencing, statistical association of individual TCRs with disease status, and machine learning to predict cytomegalovirus infection status. A later analysis re-examined previously published TCR beta repertoires from more than 550 donors and added high-resolution HLA genotyping to investigate patterns of TCR occurrence. The later analysis used no new phenotypic data to find candidate immune exposures, relying instead on TCR beta sequences and their occurrence across donors. An earlier analysis of roughly 600 of the donors used high-throughput TCR beta sequencing to judge whether each TCR beta V gene segment behaved as functional or pseudogenic. Donor age, sex, ethnicity and CMV serostatus were collected together with the repertoire data. In a later genetic analysis, genome-wide SNP genotypes for about 65% of the 666 donors were used, and that subset was treated as a discovery cohort. All discovery cohort repertoires had been generated on a single sequencing platform. HLA typing covered class I and class II loci at four-digit resolution. The number of typed donors differed by locus: about 629-630 for A, B, C, DRB1 and DQB1; approximately 540 for DQA1; 600 to 610 for DPA1; and some 430 for DPB1. Four to six DR-DQ haplotypes were handled as single units for association and clustering because linkage in the cohort was strong. Among about 400 genotyped donors of the cohort, an average of approximately 240,000 unique TCR beta nucleotide sequences was sequenced per donor, of which about 19% were non-productive.

General study outcomes and caveats: A later analysis found that TCR association rates varied across HLA loci, with DRB1 alleles showing the most associated TCRs and HLA-C alleles the fewest. A cluster of highly shared sequence variants was judged likely to be a technical artifact of the sequencing pipeline. Cytomegalovirus status was reported to be diagnosed by the classifier with high specificity and sensitivity in both the original and validation cohorts. An earlier analysis of around 500 of the donors showed that most TCR beta V segments appeared in productive rearrangements either about 87% or about 30% of the time, which broadly matched IMGT annotations. Only TCR beta chains were sequenced in this cohort, and the absence of alpha or paired-chain data limited detectable features. A further reported finding was that TCR beta sequences accurately predicted the HLA-A and HLA-B alleles for most subjects in the first cohort. V-gene and J-gene trimming of TCR beta chains was associated with a missense DCLRE1C variant in a later genetic analysis, and the association was replicated in an independent cohort. Strong co-occurrence of HLA alleles, especially DR and DQ, made assigning TCR associations to individual alleles difficult. A few of the identified cytomegalovirus-associated TCR beta chains were confirmed in vitro to be specific for cytomegalovirus antigens. Because counts were too low, roughly 16 rarely observed V segments, including chromosome 9 orphons, were excluded from the earlier analysis of some 540 of the donors. In a later analysis, about 17,000 TCR beta sequences were associated with specific HLA alleles at a false discovery rate of 0.05. A later analysis found that HLA-associated TCR beta chains were more clonally expanded and had lower generation probabilities than equally common non-associated chains. Because HLA typing was missing for some donors at each locus, association tests included only the typed subset. According to a later analysis, most CMV-associated TCR beta chains appeared to be HLA-restricted, and the HLA associations seemed to be driven largely by CMV exposure. Linkage disequilibrium might explain the correlated functional status among segregating V segments, but an unknown experimental factor could not be ruled out. According to the authors, the approach could potentially be generalized to other disease states and immunological phenotypes. Sequencing depth was assumed to be roughly uniform across donors in the presence/absence analyses, though that assumption may not hold. The only immune exposure information available for the cohort was CMV serostatus. A total of 150 or so TCR beta chains were listed by the study as associated with cytomegalovirus. Several of the top co-occurrence clusters appeared to be linked to parvovirus B19, influenza, CMV and Epstein-Barr virus, according to a later analysis. Compared with the approximately 600-donor mean, donors in an Asian-associated ancestry cluster had fewer N-insertions in productive TCRs, according to a later genetic analysis. Across donors, most TCR sequences were observed very rarely, whereas some public TCRs were present in many individuals.

The library was built by means of the immunoSEQ multiplex PCR assay. For the multiplex PCR, a mixture combining 60 forward primers for TCR Vbeta segments and 13 reverse primers for TCR Jbeta segments was used. The CDR3 region of rearranged TCR beta genes was amplified from genomic DNA by a multiplex PCR assay. Amplified TCR beta libraries were sequenced as 87-base-pair reads on the Illumina HiSeq System. As for the authors' bioinformatics: In a later analysis, some 80 million unique TCR beta chains were counted across the approximately 640 repertoires, and approximately 11 million of these chains were shared by at least two donors. Raw reads were error-corrected and collapsed into unique sequences by a nearest-neighbor algorithm in which closely related sequences were merged to remove PCR and sequencing errors. CDR3 sequences were aligned to IMGT reference sequences to assign V, D and J gene segments. For a sequence to be retained, a match of at least six nucleotides to both a V gene segment and a J gene segment was required. A rearrangement was called productive if the CDR3 had no stop codons and remained in frame with V and J, and every other rearrangement was called non-productive. CDR3 was defined by IMGT convention, running from the second conserved V-encoded cysteine to the conserved J-encoded phenylalanine. The earlier analysis of 500 to 750 of the donors excluded any sequence lacking an unambiguous match to a single V gene segment. An earlier analysis of approximately 590 of the donors classified V segments as functional when productive rearrangements were above 56.7% and as segregating when the standard deviation between donors was above 5%. A statistical classification framework was developed to diagnose cytomegalovirus status using the catalog of TCR beta chain sequences. In a later analysis, TCR nucleotide sequences were compared against IMGT/GENE-DB human TR gene sequences so that V and J genes could be assigned. The TCRdist pipeline was used in a later analysis to assign CDR3 sequences and most-parsimonious VDJ recombination scenarios. In a later analysis, every TCR beta chain was defined by the combination of its CDR3 amino acid sequence and its V-gene family, and reads without a unique V-gene family were dropped. To address suspected cross-contamination and a sequencing artifact, a later analysis removed 592 highly shared, low-generation-probability nucleotide sequences. A later analysis calculated a clonal expansion index for each public chain from normalized within-repertoire ranks of inferred template counts. A later analysis computed generation probabilities with a VDJ recombination model fitted to out-of-frame rearrangements, and checked the results against IGoR. In a later analysis, TCR-TCR, TCR-HLA and TCR-CMV co-occurrence was scored with hypergeometric tests, and a repertoire-size bias correction was applied to TCR pairs. In a later analysis, false discovery rates were estimated by permuting HLA or CMV assignments 20 times. In a later analysis, co-occurring TCRs were grouped using DBSCAN, with TCRdist sequence similarity added in when clustering inside HLA-allele-positive subsets. For co-occurrence clustering, repertoires with fewer than 30,000 or more than 120,000 public chains were excluded, along with roughly 5 repertoires with anomalous nucleotide sharing. Imported from immuneACCESS, the table was reduced by TCRdb to in-frame sequences with V and J called. These copies leave out some clones; in studies compared against another copy, an unresolved V gene accounts for under half, and the cause of the remainder is not known. The V and J calls and clone size come from that table; D and trimming were worked out from the DNA. The sample table shows over 120,000 clones, and roughly 10% are seen once. Jointly, the top ten make up approximately 1.9% of the sample.

This sequence originates from a man between 45 and 60 years old in good health and CMV-seronegative. The sample was PBMCs.

The DNA reads as follows: TGTGCCAGCAGCCATAACAGGGGGACCTACAATGAGCAGTTCTTC. Translated, this gives CASSHNRGTYNEQFF. The chain employs TRBV11-2 and TRBJ2-1; the junction holds 8 bases that match TRBD1. The CDR3 sequence holds 15 residues, the cysteine and phenylalanine included. Kept here is only the CDR3 DNA, which spans 45 bases and is read in frame from base 1. At the junction V is shortened by 5 bases and J by 2 bases; bases outside the gene matches: 5. Reading the germline V gene gives CDR1 SGHAT and CDR2 FQNNGV.